This T cell receptor beta chain was captured by sequencing in a study of T cells in pancreatic ductal adenocarcinoma. The assay was immunoSEQ multiplex PCR, and TCRdb's table has in-frame clones only and misses some. The table has about 29,000 clones, just over 90% seen once. Study results and limitations: Tumor samples had fewer productive templates and approximately 8-fold fewer unique clonotypes than blood.

The selected patients with pancreatic ductal adenocarcinoma had surgery but no neoadjuvant therapy. V trimming: 3 bases; J trimming: 0 bases; junction bases outside the gene matches: 9. Per germline, CDR1 SEHNR and CDR2 FQNEAQ (reference sequence). The CDR3 contains 17 residues. In regard to this clone: The target antigen is unknown.

The chain combines TRBV7-9 with TRBJ2-7, with 9 nucleotides matching TRBD1. The sample was PBMCs. This TCR was sampled from a human donor with pancreatic ductal adenocarcinoma. The CDR3 loop is CASSFRLRTGASYEQYF. In nucleotides, the CDR3 is TGTGCCAGCAGCTTCCGTCTACGGACAGGGGCCTCCTACGAGCAGTACTTC.